The 14 T cell receptor beta chains given below trace back to one sample, sequenced in a study of blood T cell repertoires in COVID-19. Method: immunoSEQ multiplex PCR; TCRdb's copy keeps in-frame clones and lacks some. The sample comprises 180,000 or so clones, 70% to 85% of which are singletons, and 1% to 1.5% rests with the top ten. The material sequenced was peripheral blood. The receptors stem from a man aged 60 to 75 who had recovered from COVID-19.

The chain links TRBV6-6 to TRBJ2-1; a weak D match, TRBD2 (6 bases). Trimming removed 5 bases from V and 1 base from J, with 9 bases in between. This CDR3 is 14 amino acids long. Per germline, CDR1 MNHNY and CDR2 SVGAGI (reference sequence). The CDR3 sequence is CASSPGGSYNEQFF. The CDR3 DNA sequence: TGTGCCAGCAGTCCCGGGGGTTCCTACAATGAGCAGTTCTTC.

V is TRBV5-1 and J is TRBJ1-5, with D unresolved. Germline V gene data show CDR1 as SGHRS and CDR2 as YFSETQ. Trimming shortened V by 2 bases and J by 0 bases, and 9 bases separated the two germline ends. The CDR3 contains 15 residues. The CDR3 nucleotides read TGCGCCAGCAGCTTAGGTGACTTTAGCAATCAGCCCCAGCATTTT. It yields the protein CASSLGDFSNQPQHF.

This chain connects TRBV6-5 to TRBJ1-6, with TRBD1 identical over 8 bases. The CDR3 sequence is 14 residues long. CDR1 and CDR2 from the germline V gene are MNHEY and SVGAGI. With V trimmed by 7 bases and J by 4 bases, 3 bases remained unmatched. CDR3 in amino acids: CASTRQGYNSPLHF. CDR3 bases: TGTGCCAGCACCCGACAGGGGTATAATTCACCCCTCCACTTT.

The rearrangement uses TRBV3-1 (or the pseudogene TRBV3-2) and TRBJ2-1; TRBD1 matches at 7 bases. Germline CDR1 LGHDT, CDR2 YNNKEL (reference sequence). The CDR3 runs 17 residues. The junction had 12 bases not matched to a gene; V was cut back by 4 bases and J by 3 bases. In DNA form, the CDR3 reads TGTGCCAGCAGCCCCCTAAAGGGGGCCACCCTCTACAATGAGCAGTTCTTC. Its protein is CASSPLKGATLYNEQFF.

This chain connects TRBV4-1 to TRBJ2-6; D is ambiguous. Trimming left V 4 bases short and J 2 bases short, with 15 bases between. The CDR3 runs 17 residues. Germline V gene sequence: CDR1 MGHRA, CDR2 YSYEKL. The DNA of the CDR3 is TGCGCCAGCAGCCCTTCGAGGTCTCCGGCTGGGGCCAACGTCCTGACTTTC. This sequence encodes CASSPSRSPAGANVLTF.

The V and J genes are TRBV19 and TRBJ2-7, with unresolved D. This CDR3 comprises 14 residues. Germline V gene data show CDR1 as LNHDA and CDR2 as SQIVND (reference sequence). Trimming shortened V by 3 bases and J by 7 bases, and 16 bases separated the two germline ends. The CDR3 is CASSMRSSLREQYF. The CDR3 DNA sequence: TGTGCCAGTAGTATGAGGTCAAGCCTACGAGAGCAGTACTTC. Based on the CDR3 plus reference TRBV19 and TRBJ2-7, the full variable domain is DGGITQSPKYLFRKEGQNVTLSCEQNLNHDAMYWYRQDPGQGLRLIYYSQIVNDFQKGDIAEGYSVSREKKESFPLTVTSAQKNPTAFYLCASSMRSSLREQYFGPGTRLTVT.

V usage is TRBV4-1 and J usage is TRBJ1-3, with D unclear. Germline V gives CDR1 MGHRA, CDR2 YSYEKL. The CDR3 is made up of 13 amino acids. V lost 3 bases and J 8 bases, leaving 11 bases between the germline ends. CDR3 residues: CASSQSSSDTIYF. CDR3 coding DNA: TGCGCCAGCAGCCAGTCGAGCTCGGACACCATATATTTT.

This chain links TRBV12-5 with TRBJ2-5; 8 nucleotides align to TRBD1. Germline assignment: CDR1 LGHNT and CDR2 FRNRAP. The CDR3 has 15 residues. With 1 base clipped from V and 7 bases from J, the junction kept 8 bases outside the gene matches. The CDR3 bases are TGTGCTAGTGGTTTGGACCCAGGGGGCAGTGGGACCCAGTACTTC. Its protein product is CASGLDPGGSGTQYF.

The chain employs TRBV7-9 and TRBJ2-6, with a weak D call TRBD1 (6 bases). The V and J ends lost 4 bases and 1 base respectively, with 17 bases between them. There are 18 residues in the CDR3. Germline lookup yields CDR1 SEHNR and CDR2 FQNEAQ (reference sequence). The CDR3 DNA sequence: TGTGCCAGCAGCTCCACCGACAGGTCGTTATCTGGGGCCAACGTCCTGACTTTC. It is translated as CASSSTDRSLSGANVLTF.

The chain joins TRBV11-2 to TRBJ1-4, with TRBD1 matching over 8 bases. J lost 7 bases, V lost 5 bases, and 9 bases had no gene match. This CDR3 is 15 amino acids long. CDR1 is SGHAT and CDR2 is FQNNGV in the germline V gene. The CDR3 here is CASSATRGLGEKLFF. The CDR3 bases are TGTGCCAGCAGCGCAACCAGGGGGCTGGGTGAAAAACTGTTTTTT.

This clone was counted a single time. This chain connects TRBV5-1 to TRBJ2-3; perhaps TRBD2 as D (6 bases). With 0 bases removed from V and 0 bases from J, the gap between germline ends came to 17 bases. The CDR3 runs 18 residues. From germline, CDR1 is SGHRS and CDR2 YFSETQ. DNA of the CDR3: TGCGCCAGCAGCTTGGTAACTAGCCTCATAGTAAGCACAGATACGCAGTATTTT. Translation gives CASSLVTSLIVSTDTQYF.

The chain links TRBV5-1 to TRBJ1-4; D not certain. Germline values: CDR1 SGHRS, CDR2 YFSETQ. V was trimmed by 6 bases and J by 4 bases, leaving 16 bases between them. The CDR3 is made up of 15 amino acids. Here the CDR3 reads CASKFNLGDNEKLFF. The CDR3 coding sequence is TGCGCCAGCAAGTTTAACCTTGGAGATAATGAAAAACTGTTTTTT.

The chain couples TRBV6-5 to TRBJ1-3; D is unclear. CDR3 length equals 13 residues. Trimming took off 8 bases at V and 4 bases at J, with 12 bases between the two ends. The germline gives CDR1 MNHEY, CDR2 SVGAGI. CDR3 region: CASVVISGNTIYF. CDR3 nucleotides: TGTGCCAGCGTCGTTATTTCCGGAAACACCATATATTTT.

The CDR3 sequence is CASSMRQGGNTEAFF. The DNA of the CDR3 is TGTGCCAGTAGTATGCGTCAAGGGGGCAATACTGAAGCTTTCTTT. The chain couples TRBV19 to TRBJ1-1; TRBD1 aligns across 7 bases. The trim removed 3 bases at V and 5 bases at J, leaving 9 bases unmatched. This CDR3 spans 15 amino acids. Germline V gene sequence: CDR1 LNHDA, CDR2 SQIVND (reference sequence).